This T cell receptor (beta chain) comes out of a study of identical twins. Points from the study as a whole: Insertions were reduced in abundant cord blood beta clonotypes but not in memory repertoires. The analysis was cross-sectional rather than longitudinal within donors.

MiXCR was run by TCRdb on the 5' RACE reads, yielding one entry per CDR3 protein. The table records around 500,000 distinct CDR3 sequences, approximately 15% of them present only once. This clonotype was seen only a few times. Its antigen is unknown. Germline values: CDR1 SGHTS, CDR2 YDEGEE. Trimming took off 0 bases at V and 3 bases at J, with 14 bases between the two ends. The CDR3 has 16 residues. In addition, the sample was reused for a study of yellow fever vaccine responses in identical twins.

This clonotype was sampled from a woman between 18 and 30 years old in good health. The chain is built from TRBV5-8 and TRBJ2-3; TRBD2 might be the D (6 bases). Material for sequencing was CD4+ T cells sorted from blood. This CDR3 is CASSLGDGSWTDTQYF. The DNA for the CDR3 is TGTGCCAGCAGCTTGGGAGACGGGAGCTGGACAGATACGCAGTATTTT.